This TCR beta chain came from a study of cytomegalovirus exposure and HLA in healthy donors. Across the study: From donors who were HLA-typed, an early data release held 81 million or so unique TCRs.

Between the trimmed V and J ends, which lost 5 bases and 0 bases, there was a span of 6 bases. This CDR3 is 12 amino acids long. From germline, CDR1 is GTSNPN and CDR2 SVGIG (reference sequence). PCR was performed using 60 Vbeta and 13 Jbeta primers. Assay: immunoSEQ multiplex PCR; the TCRdb copy retains only in-frame clones and omits some. Of 150,000 to 200,000 clones in the sample, nearly 80% are singletons; the top ten hold over 13%. The rearrangement uses TRBV30 and TRBJ2-3; D may be TRBD1 (6 bases). The receptor was derived from a middle-aged man in good health and CMV-seropositive. Source material: PBMCs. CDR3 loop: CAWDRSTDTQYF. The CDR3 coding sequence is TGTGCCTGGGACAGGAGCACAGATACGCAGTATTTT.